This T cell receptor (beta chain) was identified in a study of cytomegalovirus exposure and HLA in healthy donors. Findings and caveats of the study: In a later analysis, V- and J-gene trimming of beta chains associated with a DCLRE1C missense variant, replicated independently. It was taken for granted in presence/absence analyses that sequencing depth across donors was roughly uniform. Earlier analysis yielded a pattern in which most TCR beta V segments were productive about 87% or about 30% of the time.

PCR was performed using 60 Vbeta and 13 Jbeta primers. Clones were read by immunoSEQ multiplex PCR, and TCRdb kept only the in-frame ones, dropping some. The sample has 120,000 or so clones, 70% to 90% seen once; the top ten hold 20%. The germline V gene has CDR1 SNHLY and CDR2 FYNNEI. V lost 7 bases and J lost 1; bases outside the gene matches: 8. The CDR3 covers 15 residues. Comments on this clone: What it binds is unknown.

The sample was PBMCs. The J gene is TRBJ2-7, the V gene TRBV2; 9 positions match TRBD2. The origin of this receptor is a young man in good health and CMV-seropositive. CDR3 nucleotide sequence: TGTGCCAGCACGGGAAGCGGGGGGCCGTCCTACGAGCAGTACTTC. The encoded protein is CASTGSGGPSYEQYF.